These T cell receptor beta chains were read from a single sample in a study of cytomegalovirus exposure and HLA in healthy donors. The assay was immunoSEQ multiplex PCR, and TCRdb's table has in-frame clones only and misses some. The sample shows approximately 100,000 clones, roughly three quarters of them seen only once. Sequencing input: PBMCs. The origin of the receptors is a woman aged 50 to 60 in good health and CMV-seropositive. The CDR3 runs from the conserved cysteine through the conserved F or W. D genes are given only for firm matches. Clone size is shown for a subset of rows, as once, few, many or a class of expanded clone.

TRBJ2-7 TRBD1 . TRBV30 TGTGCCTGGAGGGATCCGGGACAGTTTTACGAGCAGTACTTC CAWRDPGQFYEQYF
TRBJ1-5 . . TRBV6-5 TGTGCCAGCAGTGCTCTAGACAGTCAACCGGGGCCCCAGCATTTT CASSALDSQPGPQHF
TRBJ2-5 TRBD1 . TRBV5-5 TGTGCCAGCAGCTTCCCAGACAGGGGCCAGACCCAGTACTTC CASSFPDRGQTQYF
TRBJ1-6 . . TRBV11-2 TGTGCCAGCAGCGAGCAGACAGGCACGAATTCACCCCTCCACTTT CASSEQTGTNSPLHF
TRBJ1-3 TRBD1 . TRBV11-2 TGTGCCAGCAGCCATAACAGGGGGCCAAGAAACACCATATATTTT CASSHNRGPRNTIYF
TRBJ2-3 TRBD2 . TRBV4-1 TGCGCCAGCAGCCGAGAGACTAGCGGGGGGACAGATACGCAGTATTTT CASSRETSGGTDTQYF
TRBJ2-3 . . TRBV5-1 TGCGCCTCCTATACTAGCACAGATACGCAGTATTTT CASYTSTDTQYF
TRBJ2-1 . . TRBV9 TGTGCCAGCAGCGTAGAGGACTCCAAGACCAATGAGCAGTTCTTC CASSVEDSKTNEQFF
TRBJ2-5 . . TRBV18 TGTGCCAGCTCACGGAGGGCCGCAGAGACCCAGTACTTC CASSRRAAETQYF
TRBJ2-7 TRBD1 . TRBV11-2 TGTGCCAGCAGCCCACTTAACCGGGACAGGGGGCGCGTGTACGAGCAGTACTTC CASSPLNRDRGRVYEQYF
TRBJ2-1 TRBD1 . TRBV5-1 TGCGCCAGTAACGGACAGGGGGTAAATGAGCAGTTCTTC CASNGQGVNEQFF
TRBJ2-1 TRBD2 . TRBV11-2 TGTGCCAGCAGCCCTAGCGGGAGGGCCAAGGGGCATGAGCAGTTCTTC CASSPSGRAKGHEQFF
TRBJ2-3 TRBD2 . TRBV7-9 TGTGCCAGCAGCTCGACTAGCGGGGACCAACGCACAGATACGCAGTATTTT CASSSTSGDQRTDTQYF
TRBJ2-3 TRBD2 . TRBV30 TGTGCCTGGGGGACTAGCGGGGGCCCTAGCACAGATACGCAGTATTTT CAWGTSGGPSTDTQYF
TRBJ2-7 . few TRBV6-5 TGTGCCAGCAGTTACTACGACGGGTCCTACGAGCAGTACTTC CASSYYDGSYEQYF
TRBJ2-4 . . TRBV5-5 TGTGCCAGCAGCTTGGCAGGGGTGAACATTCAGTACTTC CASSLAGVNIQYF